The present entry profiles one T cell receptor beta chain with its context. Its specificity is unknown. The record originates from a study of cytomegalovirus exposure and HLA in healthy donors. Whole-study context: An analysis done earlier identified more than 100 million unique TCR beta sequences from about 180 million T cells. Whole-study findings and limits: HLA alleles showed associations with 15,000 to 20,000 TCR beta sequences in a later analysis, at a 0.05 false discovery rate. According to a later analysis, donors in an Asian-associated ancestry cluster reportedly had fewer N-insertions than the roughly 640-donor mean.

60 Vbeta and 13 Jbeta primers were used in PCR. The authors' processing: A later analysis tallied about 80 million unique TCR beta chains, roughly 11 million of them shared. The method was immunoSEQ multiplex PCR; TCRdb's version includes in-frame clones alone and lacks a portion of them. V and J calls and clone size are copied from that table; D and trimming were computed from the DNA. The sample yields 150,000 to 200,000 clones, around 80% seen once. Sequenced: PBMCs. The clonotype originates from a man aged 25-45 years in good health and CMV-seronegative.

CDR3 DNA: TGTGCCAGCAGCGTAGCTACGACAGGGGGCCTTTCCGGGGAGCTGTTTTTT. It specifies CASSVATTGGLSGELFF. The V call is TRBV9, the J call TRBJ2-2; 10 bases map to TRBD1. Germline CDR1 is SGDLS and CDR2 is YYNGEE. The CDR3 length is 17 residues. V was pared by 0 bases and J by 6 bases, with 8 bases of the junction left unmatched.